This TCR beta chain was profiled in a study of OX40 agonist ivuxolimab in advanced cancers. On this clone itself: Its antigen remains unidentified.

The repertoire was sequenced with immunoSEQ multiplex PCR; TCRdb's copy has only in-frame clones and lacks some. Here the sample spans 52,000 or so clones, 84% being singletons. General study points: Individuals who were partial responders at 0.1-3.0 mg/kg had clonal expansion that ranked among the lowest.

Trimming pared 5 bases from V and 0 bases from J, leaving 8 bases between. There are 14 residues in the CDR3. Germline V gene sequence: CDR1 MNHNY, CDR2 SVGAGI (reference sequence). The chain couples TRBV6-6 to TRBJ1-5; D uncertain. The clonotype was recovered from an adult with an advanced solid tumor such as melanoma, head and neck, liver or kidney cancer. The sequencing here drew on CD4+ or CD8+ T cells sorted from blood, taken in a trial of the OX40 agonist ivuxolimab. The CDR3 loop is CASSTTYSNQPQHF. The CDR3 coding sequence is TGTGCCAGCAGTACGACATATAGCAATCAGCCCCAGCATTTT.